This T cell receptor beta chain appears in the sequencing data of a study of T-cell memory formation after mild COVID-19. About the study: Each donor largely had its own TCR clusters. Points from the study as a whole: For contracting clones, CD4+ ones sat mainly in CM and EM, CD8+ in EMRA.

This clonotype was seen only a few times. Its antigen is currently unknown. TCRdb re-called the 5' RACE reads with MiXCR, one entry per CDR3 protein. Of about 610,000 distinct CDR3 sequences listed, 17% are singletons. The sequenced material came from PBMCs or a T cell subset sorted from them (not recorded which). The receptor's source is an adult woman who had mild COVID-19 (a few samples of this study predate the infection). Cell type and time point are not known.

The CDR3 sequence: CASSQGWAVRVYEQYF. For the CDR3, the DNA is TGCGCCAGCAGCCAAGGTTGGGCCGTCCGGGTCTACGAGCAGTACTTC. The chain carries TRBV4-3 and TRBJ2-7; D is uncertain. The germline CDR1 and CDR2 sequences are LGHNA and YSLEER. V was trimmed by 1 base and J by 3 bases, leaving 16 bases between them. The CDR3 has 16 amino acids.